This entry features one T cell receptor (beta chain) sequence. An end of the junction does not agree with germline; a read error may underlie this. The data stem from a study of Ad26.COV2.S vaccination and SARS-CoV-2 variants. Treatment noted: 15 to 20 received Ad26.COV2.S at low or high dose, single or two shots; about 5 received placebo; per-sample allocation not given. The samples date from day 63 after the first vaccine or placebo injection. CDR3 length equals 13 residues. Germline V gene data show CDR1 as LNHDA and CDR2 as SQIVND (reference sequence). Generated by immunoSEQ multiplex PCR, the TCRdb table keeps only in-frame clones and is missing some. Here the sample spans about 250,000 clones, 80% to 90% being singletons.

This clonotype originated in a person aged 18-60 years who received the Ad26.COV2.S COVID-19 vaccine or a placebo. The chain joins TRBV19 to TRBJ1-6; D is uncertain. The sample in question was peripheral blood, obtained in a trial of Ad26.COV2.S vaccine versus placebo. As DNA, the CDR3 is TGTGCAAGTACTTCAAGGGAGAATTCACCCCTCCACTTT. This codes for CASTSRENSPLHF.